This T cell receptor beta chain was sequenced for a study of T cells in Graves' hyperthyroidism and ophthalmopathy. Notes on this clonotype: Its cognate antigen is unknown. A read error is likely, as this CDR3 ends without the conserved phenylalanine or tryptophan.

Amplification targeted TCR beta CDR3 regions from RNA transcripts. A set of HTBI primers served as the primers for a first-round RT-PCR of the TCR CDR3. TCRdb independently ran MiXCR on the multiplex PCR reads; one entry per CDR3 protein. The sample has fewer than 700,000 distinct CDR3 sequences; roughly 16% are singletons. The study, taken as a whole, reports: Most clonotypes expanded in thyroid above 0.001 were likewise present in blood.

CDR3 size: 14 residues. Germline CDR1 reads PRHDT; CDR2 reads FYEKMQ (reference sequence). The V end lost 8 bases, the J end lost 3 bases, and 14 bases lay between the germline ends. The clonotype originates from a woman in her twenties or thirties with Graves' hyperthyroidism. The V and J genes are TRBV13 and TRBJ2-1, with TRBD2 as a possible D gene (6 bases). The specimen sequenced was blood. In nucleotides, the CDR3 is TGTGCCAGCCTAGAGGGCGGGGACTACAATGAGCAGTTCCTC. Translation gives CASLEGGDYNEQFL.